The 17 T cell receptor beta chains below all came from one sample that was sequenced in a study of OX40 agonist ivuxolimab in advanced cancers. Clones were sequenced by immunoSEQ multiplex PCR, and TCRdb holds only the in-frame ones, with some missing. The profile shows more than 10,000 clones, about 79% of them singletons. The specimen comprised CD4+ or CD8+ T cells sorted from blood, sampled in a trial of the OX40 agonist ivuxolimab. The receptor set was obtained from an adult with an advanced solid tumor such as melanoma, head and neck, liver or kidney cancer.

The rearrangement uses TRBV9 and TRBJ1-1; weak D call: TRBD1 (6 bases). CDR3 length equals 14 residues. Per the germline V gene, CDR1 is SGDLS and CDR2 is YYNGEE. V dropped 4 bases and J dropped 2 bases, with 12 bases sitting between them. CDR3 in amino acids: CASSPGQSNTEAFF. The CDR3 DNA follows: TGTGCCAGCAGCCCCGGACAGAGCAACACTGAAGCTTTCTTT.

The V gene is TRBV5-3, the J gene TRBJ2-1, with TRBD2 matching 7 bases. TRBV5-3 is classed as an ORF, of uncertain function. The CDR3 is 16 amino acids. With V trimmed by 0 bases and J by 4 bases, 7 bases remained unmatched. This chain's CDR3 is CARSLAGLADYNEQFF. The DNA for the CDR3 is TGTGCCAGAAGCTTGGCAGGGCTAGCGGATTACAATGAGCAGTTCTTC.

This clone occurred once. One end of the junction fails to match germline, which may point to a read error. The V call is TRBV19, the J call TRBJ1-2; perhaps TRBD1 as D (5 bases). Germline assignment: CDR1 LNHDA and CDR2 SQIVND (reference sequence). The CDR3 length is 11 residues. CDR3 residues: CASGGGYDYTF. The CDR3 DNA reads TGTGCCAGTGGCGGGGGTTATGACTACACCTTC.

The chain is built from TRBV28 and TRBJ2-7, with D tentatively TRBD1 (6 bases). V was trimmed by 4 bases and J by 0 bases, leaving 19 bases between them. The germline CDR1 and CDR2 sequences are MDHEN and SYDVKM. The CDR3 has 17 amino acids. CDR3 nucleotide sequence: TGTGCCAGCAGTTCACTCTACAGACAGGTTATCTCCTACGAGCAGTACTTC. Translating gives CASSSLYRQVISYEQYF.

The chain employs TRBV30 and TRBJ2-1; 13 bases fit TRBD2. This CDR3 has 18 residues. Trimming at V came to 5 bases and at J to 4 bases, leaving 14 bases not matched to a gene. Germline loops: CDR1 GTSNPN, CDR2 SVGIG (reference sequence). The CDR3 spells CAWSGLAGERVGYNEQFF. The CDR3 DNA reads TGTGCCTGGTCTGGACTAGCGGGAGAAAGGGTTGGGTACAATGAGCAGTTCTTC.

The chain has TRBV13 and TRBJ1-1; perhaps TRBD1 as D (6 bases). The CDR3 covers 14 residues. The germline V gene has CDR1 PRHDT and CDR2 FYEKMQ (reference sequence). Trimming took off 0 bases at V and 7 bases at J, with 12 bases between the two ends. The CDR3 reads CASSLGAGAHEAFF. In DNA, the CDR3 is TGTGCCAGCAGCTTAGGGGCAGGGGCTCATGAAGCTTTCTTT.

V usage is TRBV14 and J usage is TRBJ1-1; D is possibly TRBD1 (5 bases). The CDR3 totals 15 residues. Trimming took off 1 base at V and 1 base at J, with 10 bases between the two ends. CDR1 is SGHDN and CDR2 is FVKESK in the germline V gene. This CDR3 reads CASSQVPGTNTEAFF. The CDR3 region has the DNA TGTGCCAGCAGCCAAGTTCCAGGGACGAACACTGAAGCTTTCTTT.

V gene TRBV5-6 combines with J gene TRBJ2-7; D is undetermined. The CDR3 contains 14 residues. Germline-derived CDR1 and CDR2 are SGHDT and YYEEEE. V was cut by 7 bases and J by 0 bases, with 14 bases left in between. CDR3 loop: CASSRYVNSYEQYF. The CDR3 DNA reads TGTGCCAGCTCCCGGTACGTAAACTCCTACGAGCAGTACTTC.

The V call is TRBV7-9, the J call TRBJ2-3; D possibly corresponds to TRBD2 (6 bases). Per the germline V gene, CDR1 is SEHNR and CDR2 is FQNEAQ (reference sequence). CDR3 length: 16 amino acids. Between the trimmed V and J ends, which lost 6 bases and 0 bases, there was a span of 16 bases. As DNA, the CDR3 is TGTGCCAGCAGAGCCGAAATAGCGGACAGCACAGATACGCAGTATTTT. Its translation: CASRAEIADSTDTQYF.

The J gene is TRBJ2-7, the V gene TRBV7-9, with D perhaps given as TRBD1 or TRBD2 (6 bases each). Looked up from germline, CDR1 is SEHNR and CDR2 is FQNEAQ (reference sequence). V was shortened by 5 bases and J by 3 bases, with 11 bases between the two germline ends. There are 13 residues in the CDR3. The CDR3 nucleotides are TGTGCCAGCAGCCACGAGGGGGGCTACGAGCAGTACTTC. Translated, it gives CASSHEGGYEQYF.

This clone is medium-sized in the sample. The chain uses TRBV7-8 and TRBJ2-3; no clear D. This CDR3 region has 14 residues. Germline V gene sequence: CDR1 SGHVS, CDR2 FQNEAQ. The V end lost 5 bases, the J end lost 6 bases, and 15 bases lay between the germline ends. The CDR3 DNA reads TGTGCCAGCAGCCCCCCGAACGCGAAGGATACGCAGTATTTT. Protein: CASSPPNAKDTQYF. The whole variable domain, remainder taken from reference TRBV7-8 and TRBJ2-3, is GAGVSQSPRYKVAKRGQDVALRCDPISGHVSLFWYQQALGQGPEFLTYFQNEAQLDKSGLPSDRFFAERPEGSVSTLKIQRTQQEDSAVYLCASSPPNAKDTQYFGPGTRLTVL.

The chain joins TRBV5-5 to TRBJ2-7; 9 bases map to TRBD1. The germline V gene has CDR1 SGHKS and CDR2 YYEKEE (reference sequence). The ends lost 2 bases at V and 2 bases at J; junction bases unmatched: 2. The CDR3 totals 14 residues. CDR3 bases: TGTGCCAGCAGCTTCGGGACAGGGACCTACGAGCAGTACTTC. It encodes CASSFGTGTYEQYF.

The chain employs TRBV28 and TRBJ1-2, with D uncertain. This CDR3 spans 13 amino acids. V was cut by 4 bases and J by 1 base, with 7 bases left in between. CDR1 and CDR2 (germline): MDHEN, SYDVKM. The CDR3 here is CASSSRGNYGYTF. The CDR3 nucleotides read TGTGCCAGCAGTTCGCGGGGTAACTATGGCTACACCTTC.

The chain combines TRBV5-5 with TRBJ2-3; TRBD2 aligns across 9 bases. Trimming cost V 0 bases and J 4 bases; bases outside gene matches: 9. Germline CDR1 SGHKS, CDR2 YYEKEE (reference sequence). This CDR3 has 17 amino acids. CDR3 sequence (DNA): TGTGCCAGCAGCTTGGCAGGTAGCGGGAGTCGTGCAGATACGCAGTATTTT. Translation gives CASSLAGSGSRADTQYF.

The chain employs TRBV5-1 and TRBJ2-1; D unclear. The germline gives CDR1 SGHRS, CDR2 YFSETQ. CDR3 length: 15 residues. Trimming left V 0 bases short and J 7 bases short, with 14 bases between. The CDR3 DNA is TGCGCCAGCAGCTTGGGCAATATCCTAGGGAATGAGCAGTTCTTC. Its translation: CASSLGNILGNEQFF.

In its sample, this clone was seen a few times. The CDR3, as DNA: TGCAGCGTTGAAGGACAGGGGGCGGATGAGACCCAGTACTTC. Protein sequence: CSVEGQGADETQYF. The genes are TRBV29-1 and TRBJ2-5, with TRBD1 matching 10 bases. V shed 1 base and J 5 bases; nucleotides not matched to a gene: 4. Germline lookup yields CDR1 SQVTM and CDR2 ANQGSEA. The CDR3 runs to 14 residues.

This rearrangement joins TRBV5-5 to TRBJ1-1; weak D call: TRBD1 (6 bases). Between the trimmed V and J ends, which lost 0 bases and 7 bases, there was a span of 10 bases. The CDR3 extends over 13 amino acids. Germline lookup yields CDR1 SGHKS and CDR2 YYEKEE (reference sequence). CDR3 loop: CASSLAGQIEAFF. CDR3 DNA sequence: TGTGCCAGCAGCTTGGCCGGACAGATTGAAGCTTTCTTT.